Below are 26 T cell receptor beta chains sequenced from a single sample in a study of metastatic and nonmetastatic thyroid tumors. All patients reached thyroid surgery having received no treatment beforehand. TCRdb reanalyzed the PCR reads via MiXCR. The sample carries tens of thousands of clones, approximately 19% recorded once. The specimen was blood. These receptors were obtained from a male donor with papillary thyroid cancer or a benign thyroid nodule (not recorded which). Some clones in this sample may be carry-over from other donors' samples.

This clone was recorded at least ten times. V is TRBV12-3 or TRBV12-4 and J is TRBJ2-4, with D perhaps given as TRBD1 or TRBD2 (5 bases each). The CDR3 length is 12 residues. V was shortened by 8 bases and J by 7 bases, with 12 bases between the two germline ends. The CDR3 protein is CASRDLGNIQYF. As DNA, the CDR3 is TGTGCCAGCCGGGACCTCGGGAACATTCAGTACTTC.

The V call is TRBV4-2, the J call TRBJ2-4; D gene uncertain. Trimming removed 8 bases at V and 7 bases at J, with 21 bases between. Per germline, CDR1 LGHNA and CDR2 YNFKEQ. The CDR3 totals 15 residues. CDR3 bases: TGTGCCAGCTCCCCGGAGTGGGGTCCCGAGAACATTCAGTACTTC. It codes for CASSPEWGPENIQYF.

This clone was counted ten times or more. This chain joins TRBV5-1 and TRBJ2-7, with 7 positions matching TRBD2. With 4 bases clipped from V and 5 bases from J, the junction kept 12 bases outside the gene matches. This CDR3 spans 15 amino acids. Per the germline V gene, CDR1 is SGHRS and CDR2 is YFSETQ. For the CDR3, the DNA is TGCGCCAGCAGCCCCGTTACGTGGGGGAGGGACGAGCAGTACTTC. Its translation is CASSPVTWGRDEQYF.

The DNA of the CDR3 is TGTGCCAGCAGATCTCCCCCGGGAGATGAGCAGTTCTTC. Protein: CASRSPPGDEQFF. The chain joins TRBV12-3 or TRBV12-4 to TRBJ2-1; weak D call: TRBD2 (6 bases). Trimming removed 6 bases at V and 8 bases at J, with 14 bases between. CDR3 size: 13 residues.

The chain links TRBV30 to TRBJ1-6; maybe TRBD1 (5 bases). Trimming shortened V by 5 bases and J by 10 bases, and 12 bases separated the two germline ends. The CDR3 contains 12 residues. Germline lookup yields CDR1 GTSNPN and CDR2 SVGIG (reference sequence). The CDR3 region has the DNA TGTGCCTGGGGACGGGGGGAATCACCCCTCCACTTT. Its translation is CAWGRGESPLHF. Combining the CDR3 with reference TRBV30 and TRBJ1-6 gives the whole variable domain SQTIHQWPATLVQPVGSPLSLECTVEGTSNPNLYWYRQAAGRGLQLLFYSVGIGQISSEVPQNLSASRPQDRQFILSSKKLLLSDSGFYLCAWGRGESPLHFGNGTRLTVT.

The V call is TRBV6-5, the J call TRBJ1-2; 10 nucleotides line up with TRBD1. V lost 10 bases and J lost 8; bases outside the gene matches: 19. Per germline, CDR1 MNHEY and CDR2 SVGAGI. CDR3 size: 16 residues. The CDR3 reads CAIRNSVGTGARGYTF. In nucleotides, the CDR3 is TGTGCCATCCGTAACTCGGTTGGGACAGGGGCTCGCGGCTACACCTTC.

This clone has a handful of counts. At one end the junction does not follow the germline gene, possibly because of a read error. This rearrangement joins TRBV2 to TRBJ2-7, with D uncertain. This CDR3 region has 11 residues. Germline loops: CDR1 SNHLY, CDR2 FYNNEI. This CDR3 is CASTSAPERYF. The CDR3 nucleotides are TGTGCAAGCACTTCAGCCCCCGAGCGGTACTTC.

This clone appeared a few times. The chain combines TRBV12-3 or TRBV12-4 with TRBJ2-7; D ambiguous. The CDR3 has 14 residues. V lost 6 bases to trimming and J lost 5 bases, with 17 bases between them. The CDR3 loop reads CASSPSYGGDEQYF. CDR3 in DNA: TGTGCCAGCAGCCCCTCCTACGGTGGTGACGAGCAGTACTTC.

V usage is TRBV4-1 and J usage is TRBJ2-5; 15 nucleotides line up with TRBD2. Germline V gene sequence: CDR1 MGHRA, CDR2 YSYEKL. The V segment lost 4 bases and the J segment 4 bases; nucleotides outside the gene matches: 13. This CDR3 contains 19 residues. The CDR3 loop is CASSLTGLAGGATPETQYF. The CDR3 DNA sequence: TGCGCCAGCAGCCTAACCGGACTAGCGGGGGGGGCGACCCCAGAGACCCAGTACTTC.

There are a few counts of this clone. This chain joins TRBV12-5 and TRBJ1-1, with a tentative D call TRBD1 (6 bases). Trimming shortened V by 10 bases and J by 5 bases, and 17 bases separated the two germline ends. The germline gives CDR1 LGHNT, CDR2 FRNRAP. The CDR3 length is 13 residues. CDR3 bases: TGTGCTATTGGCCAAGAGGGGGGTACTGAAGCTTTCTTT. This translates into CAIGQEGGTEAFF. The whole variable domain, remainder taken from reference TRBV12-5 and TRBJ1-1, is DARVTQTPRHKVTEMGQEVTMRCQPILGHNTVFWYRQTMMQGLELLAYFRNRAPLDDSGMPKDRFSAEMPDATLATLKIQPSEPRDSAVYFCAIGQEGGTEAFFGQGTRLTVV.

With regard to this clone: Other DNA sequences in this sample translate to the same CDR3. The chain couples TRBV5-4 to TRBJ1-1; TRBD1 aligns across 11 bases. Trimming took 3 bases from V and 8 from J; bases not matched to a gene: 3. The CDR3 extends over 13 amino acids. CDR1 is SGHNT, CDR2 YYREEE, per germline (reference sequence). CDR3 amino acids: CASSSGTGGEAFF. In DNA, the CDR3 is TGTGCCAGCAGCTCAGGGACAGGGGGGGAAGCTTTCTTT.

This clone was observed many times. The chain uses TRBV29-1 and TRBJ1-1; possible D gene TRBD1, 5 bases. Germline assignment: CDR1 SQVTM and CDR2 ANQGSEA. There are 13 residues in the CDR3. V was shortened by 7 bases and J by 2 bases, with 14 bases between the two germline ends. The CDR3 DNA is TGCAGCGGGGTCGTACAGGTAAACACTGAAGCTTTCTTT. It encodes CSGVVQVNTEAFF.

The CDR3 DNA is TGTGCCTGGAGTGGTCAATTAGCGGGAGCTGGGCAGCAGTATTTT. It yields the protein CAWSGQLAGAGQQYF. The chain is built from TRBV30 and TRBJ2-3; TRBD2 agrees at 9 bases. The CDR3 is made up of 15 amino acids. V shed 1 base, J shed 11 bases, and the junction held 13 bases outside the gene matches. In germline, CDR1 is GTSNPN, CDR2 SVGIG (reference sequence).

This clone was detected ten times or more. The V call is TRBV10-3, the J call TRBJ2-7, with D possibly TRBD2 on 5 matching bases. Per germline, CDR1 ENHRY and CDR2 SYGVKD. Between the trimmed V and J ends, which lost 4 bases and 2 bases, there was a span of 12 bases. There are 14 residues in the CDR3. The CDR3 loop is CAISGTLATYEQYF. The CDR3, as DNA: TGTGCCATCAGTGGCACCCTAGCAACCTACGAGCAGTACTTC.

V usage is TRBV20-1 and J usage is TRBJ2-5, with a tentative D call TRBD2 (5 bases). Germline V CDR1 and CDR2: DFQATT, SNEGSKA (reference sequence). V lost 3 bases and J 3 bases, leaving 17 bases between the germline ends. This CDR3 has 15 amino acids. CDR3: CSARESGVAEETQYF. As DNA, the CDR3 is TGCAGTGCTAGGGAGTCCGGGGTCGCAGAAGAGACCCAGTACTTC.

This clone was found many times. The rearrangement joins TRBV7-2 to TRBJ2-2, with a tentative D call TRBD2 (5 bases). V was trimmed by 9 bases and J by 2 bases, leaving 10 bases between them. The CDR3 extends over 13 amino acids. CDR1 is SGHTA, CDR2 FQGNSA, per germline. The CDR3 reads CARPGLNTGELFF. The CDR3 coding sequence is TGTGCCAGGCCGGGATTAAACACCGGGGAGCTGTTTTTT. Combining the CDR3 with reference TRBV7-2 and TRBJ2-2 gives the whole variable domain GAGVSQSPSNKVTEKGKDVELRCDPISGHTALYWYRQSLGQGLEFLIYFQGNSAPDKSGLPSDRFSAERTGGSVSTLTIQRTQQEDSAVYLCARPGLNTGELFFGEGSRLTVL.

This clone was observed many times. The chain is built from TRBV5-4 and TRBJ2-3; 14 bases are shared with TRBD2. Looked up from germline, CDR1 is SGHNT and CDR2 is YYREEE (reference sequence). This CDR3 spans 15 amino acids. Trimming removed 2 bases from V and 9 bases from J; junction bases left unmatched: 5. The CDR3 here is CASSLGLAGGYTQYF. CDR3 sequence (DNA): TGTGCCAGCAGCTTAGGACTAGCGGGAGGTTACACGCAGTATTTT.

The chain has TRBV7-2 and TRBJ1-1; no firm D call. V was clipped by 5 bases and J by 7 bases, with 11 bases between them. From germline, CDR1 is SGHTA and CDR2 FQGNSA. The CDR3 has 12 residues. The CDR3 coding sequence is TGTGCCAGCAGCCCCTTATTGGGTGAAGCTTTCTTT. It translates to CASSPLLGEAFF.

The chain carries TRBV20-1 and TRBJ2-5, with 8 bases fitting TRBD2. Matching the DNA end better, TRBJ2-1 makes the J call doubtful. This CDR3 comprises 14 residues. The germline V gene encodes CDR1 DFQATT and CDR2 SNEGSKA (reference sequence). The CDR3 nucleotides read TGCAGTGCTAGGACTAGCGACACCCCCGAAGAGCAGTTCTTC. Translating gives CSARTSDTPEEQFF.

This chain links TRBV7-8 with TRBJ2-7; D gene uncertain. Between the trimmed V and J ends, which lost 7 bases and 3 bases, there was a span of 19 bases. CDR1 and CDR2 from the germline V gene are SGHVS and FQNEAQ. This CDR3 is built from 15 residues. The CDR3 nucleotides are TGTGCCAGCACCGTCTACCCAGGAGACTTCTACGAGCAGTACTTC. Its protein is CASTVYPGDFYEQYF.

Many counts were recorded for this clone. This sequence joins TRBV4-1 and TRBJ2-2, with unresolved D. Germline loops: CDR1 MGHRA, CDR2 YSYEKL. Trimming stripped 1 base from V and 4 bases from J, with 7 bases between. This CDR3 spans 14 amino acids. This CDR3 reads CASSQGTGTGELFF. CDR3 sequence (DNA): TGCGCCAGCAGCCAAGGGACCGGCACCGGGGAGCTGTTTTTT.

The V call is TRBV12-3 or TRBV12-4, the J call TRBJ2-5; 9 nucleotides agree with TRBD2. This CDR3 comprises 16 residues. Trimming took 6 bases from V and 5 from J; bases not matched to a gene: 13. Here the CDR3 DNA reads TGTGCCAGCAGCCCCTCCGGAGCGGGAGGACGGGAGACCCAGTACTTC. It specifies CASSPSGAGGRETQYF.

As for this clone: The junction differs from germline at one of its ends, possibly a read error. The chain links TRBV6-1 to TRBJ2-7, with D hard to call. CDR3 length equals 15 residues. In germline, CDR1 is MNHNS, CDR2 SASEGT. CDR3: CASIEAIYPVYDQYF. CDR3 coding DNA: TGTGCTAGCATTGAAGCAATCTATCCGGTTTACGATCAGTACTTC.

The table lists this clone with many counts. The chain uses TRBV4-1 and TRBJ2-1; D assignment may be TRBD1 or TRBD2 (6 bases each). CDR3 length: 17 amino acids. Germline lookup yields CDR1 MGHRA and CDR2 YSYEKL. Deletions cut 2 bases from V and 3 bases from J, with 17 bases between. This chain's CDR3 is CASSQYTGRGGYNEQFF. The DNA for the CDR3 is TGCGCCAGCAGCCAATATACCGGGAGAGGGGGCTACAATGAGCAGTTCTTC.

The V gene is TRBV30, the J gene TRBJ2-6; D not certain. Germline lookup yields CDR1 GTSNPN and CDR2 SVGIG (reference sequence). Trimming took 5 bases from V and 0 from J, leaving 5 bases between them. The CDR3 is made up of 13 amino acids. The CDR3 sequence: CAWSHSGANVLTF. Written as DNA, the CDR3 is TGTGCCTGGTCCCACTCTGGGGCCAACGTCCTGACTTTC.

This clone came up many times. This chain joins TRBV5-1 and TRBJ2-1, with D hard to call. The CDR3 loop spans 16 amino acids. The germline gives CDR1 SGHRS, CDR2 YFSETQ. V shed 0 bases and J shed 1 base, with 11 bases lying between them. The CDR3 coding sequence is TGCGCCAGCAGCTTGGCCCTGGATTGGTCCTACAATGAGCAGTTCTTC. Amino acid sequence: CASSLALDWSYNEQFF.